This T cell receptor beta chain derives from a study of blood T cell repertoires in COVID-19 (dated by TCRdb to 2018 to 2021). In the study overall: The collaborator samples originated in the United States, Italy and Spain and spanned the acute and convalescent phases of COVID-19. Where available, HLA class I and class II types were taken from metadata supplied by the sample provider and were not determined by assay-based typing. The repertoires were made available in a free public database intended to serve as a resource for research on the immune response to SARS-CoV-2. The sample metadata nearly always contained a de-identified subject ID, COVID-19 status, age in years and sex. Samples were obtained from the ongoing ImmuneRACE study (first 160 participants) and from some 1,300 subjects provided by 6 global collaborators. The material from the prospective study consisted of cDNA or gDNA derived from T cells, B-cell-depleted T cells, or PBMCs. Subjects who had been exposed to COVID-19, were actively infected with it, or had recovered from it provided the deeply sampled blood TCRbeta repertoires that made up the dataset.

As regards this clone: Its antigen target is currently unknown. Base qualities are not provided; no much larger clone lies one nucleotide away.

Collaborating institutions collected whole blood in K2EDTA tubes following their own protocols. For TCRbeta analysis, collaborators shipped samples in one of three forms: frozen whole blood, isolated PBMCs, or DNA extracted from either of those sample types. The full study reports these points: The quantity of clinical and demographic metadata differed by source and by participant and was supplied without curation.

The immunoSEQ Assay, a bias-controlled multiplex PCR, was used to amplify TCRbeta CDR3 regions from genomic DNA. In the original analysis: Within the assay, amplification of reference gene primers was used to estimate how many nucleated cells each sample contained. To quantify the absolute abundance of each unique TCRbeta CDR3 rearrangement, sequence reads were collapsed and filtered. For each sample, productive Simpson clonality was calculated as the square root of Simpson's diversity index over productive rearrangements. TCRdb re-hosts the immuneACCESS table, in-frame sequences only. Its copies lack some clones; in the studies checked, an unresolved V gene accounts for under half of them, and the cause for the rest is not known. V and J calls and clone size are as listed in that table; D and trimming were resolved from the DNA. Recorded for this sample are under 200,000 clones; more than 75% of them occurred a single time. 5% to 6.5% of the sample rests with the top ten.

The CDR3 numbers 17 residues from cysteine through phenylalanine. This entry keeps only the CDR3 DNA: 51 bases, framed from base 1. The germline V gene yields MNHNS for CDR1 and SASEGT for CDR2. V is reduced by 3 bases and J by 9 bases, leaving a spacing of 26 bases between them. This sequence was found in a man aged 40-55 years with active or convalescent COVID-19. The sample consisted of peripheral blood. The sequence links TRBV6-1 to TRBJ1-1; tentative D gene TRBD1, with 6 bases matching. For the CDR3, the sequence is CASSEKRSFTGIWKAFF. The DNA sequence reads TGTGCCAGCAGTGAGAAGAGATCCTTTACAGGGATATGGAAAGCTTTCTTT.